This TCR beta chain was found in a study of OX40 agonist ivuxolimab in advanced cancers. For context, the study as a whole: The costimulatory receptor OX40 (CD134) was targeted by ivuxolimab, a fully human IgG2 agonistic monoclonal antibody. Intravenous ivuxolimab was administered to patients every 2 weeks at six dose levels: 0.01, 0.1, 0.3, 1.5, 3 and 10 mg/kg. Among the approximately 50 dose-escalation patients, 19 had hepatocellular carcinoma, approximately 15 melanoma, 9 renal cell carcinoma and 9 head and neck cancer. In the dose-escalation cohort, 82.7% of patients were male, and the mean age was around 60 years, with a range of about 20 to 90. Patients were allowed to have had prior anti-PD-1, anti-PD-L1 or anti-CTLA-4 therapy, and approximately 43% of the dose-escalation patients had previously received checkpoint inhibitors. Partial responses occurred in three dose-escalation patients: two with cutaneous melanoma and one with hepatocellular carcinoma. Peripheral TCRbeta sequencing was intended to test whether TCR sequence diversity was altered and clonal T-cell expansion was caused by ivuxolimab. The monotherapy dose-escalation portion (N of about 49 patients) of the phase I ivuxolimab trial is reported in the paper. The paper as a whole reports these results and caveats: At doses of 0.1 to 3.0 mg/kg, clonal expansion of both CD4+ and CD8+ blood T cells was observed from baseline to week 6. Low levels of normalized T-cell clonal expansion were also seen in some patients who did not respond. After ivuxolimab, more expanded clones were found on average in CD8+ T cells than in CD4+ T cells. The antigen specificity of the clonally expanded peripheral T cells was not determined. In partial responders in the 0.1-3.0 mg/kg groups, normalized peripheral clonal expansion was found to be among the lowest, especially among CD8+ T cells.

Trimming at the junction amounts to 1 base on V and 8 bases on J, and the germline ends lie 15 bases apart. Taken from the germline V gene, the CDR1 and CDR2 loops are SGHVS and FNYEAQ. The CDR3 covers 16 residues, taking in both the cysteine and the phenylalanine. CDR3 DNA is the only sequence kept; it has 48 bases, read in frame from the first base. A word on this clone: Its specific antigen is unknown. One base away there is no much larger clone; base qualities are not given.

Genomic DNA was extracted from sorted cells for sequencing of the TCRbeta CDR3 region. The immunoSEQ Assay was used for sequencing of TCRbeta CDR3 regions. Imported from immuneACCESS, the table was reduced by TCRdb to in-frame sequences with V and J called. These copies leave out some clones; in studies compared against another copy, an unresolved V gene accounts for under half, and the cause of the remainder is not known. This sample is represented by 70,000 or so clones; more than 85% of them were singletons. Of the sample, roughly a tenth falls within the top ten clones. The trial excluded patients who had a history of autoimmune disease or who were on systemic immunosuppression. Peripheral blood for TCR sequencing was drawn from every dose cohort at baseline, at cycle 4 day 1 and at cycle 7 day 1. The samples were taken from a phase I, first-in-human, multicenter, open-label dose-escalation trial of ivuxolimab. Adults with locally advanced or metastatic melanoma, renal cell, hepatocellular, or head and neck squamous cell carcinoma were enrolled in the trial. CD4+ and CD8+ T cells were sorted separately from peripheral blood before TCR sequencing.

The sequence came from an adult with an advanced solid tumor such as melanoma, head and neck, liver or kidney cancer. The material sequenced was CD4+ or CD8+ T cells sorted from blood, taken in a trial of the OX40 agonist ivuxolimab. The chain is assembled from TRBV7-6 and TRBJ1-6, with the D gene call left open. The DNA reads TGTGCCAGCAGCTTAGAAACAGAAGCCGGGTATTCACCCCTCCACTTT. The encoded protein is CASSLETEAGYSPLHF.